A single sample is the source of the 24 T cell receptor beta chains below, sequenced in a study of blood T cell repertoires in COVID-19. The assay was immunoSEQ multiplex PCR, and TCRdb's table has in-frame clones only and misses some. Here the sample spans roughly 350,000 clones, about nine tenths being singletons. The sample consisted of peripheral blood. The source of these receptors is an older woman with COVID-19, enrolled during active disease.

The chain links TRBV28 to TRBJ1-1; D gene uncertain. The length of the CDR3 is 14 residues. V was clipped by 6 bases and J by 0 bases, with 11 bases between them. Per germline, CDR1 MDHEN and CDR2 SYDVKM. The CDR3 reads CASRSGGLNTEAFF. The CDR3 bases are TGTGCCAGCAGATCTGGAGGGCTGAACACTGAAGCTTTCTTT.

This chain connects TRBV21-1 to TRBJ1-2; TRBD1 is the table's D call, not checked against the DNA. TRBV21-1 constitutes a pseudogene. This CDR3 contains 14 residues. This CDR3 reads CASSKFRQGDGYTF. The CDR3 coding sequence is TGTGCCAGCAGCAAATTTCGTCAGGGGGATGGCTACACCTTC.

V and J are TRBV3-1 (or the pseudogene TRBV3-2) and TRBJ2-2; D possibly corresponds to TRBD2 (5 bases). V lost 4 bases to trimming and J lost 9 bases, with 9 bases between them. CDR1 and CDR2 (germline): LGHDT, YNNKEL (reference sequence). The CDR3 has 12 residues. The CDR3 DNA reads TGTGCCAGCAGCCGCGGAGGCTGGGAGCTGTTTTTT. Translation gives CASSRGGWELFF.

This chain uses TRBV6-2 or TRBV6-3 with TRBJ2-3; 7 nucleotides align to TRBD1. Germline assignment: CDR1 MNHEY and CDR2 SVGEGT. CDR3 length equals 16 residues. With 3 bases clipped from V and 2 bases from J, the junction kept 8 bases outside the gene matches. The CDR3 sequence is CASSYWDREYTDTQYF. CDR3 in DNA: TGTGCCAGCAGTTATTGGGACAGAGAATACACAGATACGCAGTATTTT.

V gene TRBV19 combines with J gene TRBJ1-2; perhaps TRBD1 as D (5 bases). Germline V gene lookup returns CDR1 LNHDA and CDR2 SQIVND (reference sequence). This CDR3 contains 13 residues. V was trimmed by 4 bases and J by 2 bases, leaving 8 bases between them. The CDR3 sequence: CASSTGGNYGYTF. The CDR3 bases are TGTGCCAGTAGTACGGGGGGGAACTATGGCTACACCTTC. Full variable domain (outside the CDR3, taken from reference TRBV19 and TRBJ1-2): DGGITQSPKYLFRKEGQNVTLSCEQNLNHDAMYWYRQDPGQGLRLIYYSQIVNDFQKGDIAEGYSVSREKKESFPLTVTSAQKNPTAFYLCASSTGGNYGYTFGSGTRLTVV.

This chain joins TRBV27 and TRBJ1-2, with 10 bases lining up with TRBD1. V was clipped by 3 bases and J by 7 bases; unmatched bases: 5. CDR1 is MNHEY, CDR2 SMNVEV, per germline (reference sequence). The CDR3 is 14 amino acids. DNA for the CDR3: TGTGCCAGCAGTTTTGGGGGACAGGGGCTTGGCTACACCTTC. Translation gives CASSFGGQGLGYTF.

The chain uses TRBV3-1 (or the pseudogene TRBV3-2) and TRBJ1-3, with TRBD1 matching 7 bases. Per the germline V gene, CDR1 is LGHDT and CDR2 is YNNKEL (reference sequence). The V gene end was trimmed by 1 base and the J gene end by 2 bases; junction bases not matched to a gene: 5. This CDR3 is built from 16 residues. Here the CDR3 DNA reads TGTGCCAGCAGCCAAGGGTTAGGGGGCACTGGAAACACCATATATTTT. As protein: CASSQGLGGTGNTIYF.

Details on this clone: Other DNA variants within this sample encode the same CDR3. V usage is TRBV5-6 and J usage is TRBJ1-2; D remains ambiguous. The V gene's germline CDR1 is SGHDT and CDR2 YYEEEE. The CDR3 totals 12 residues. V was clipped by 4 bases and J by 3 bases, with 7 bases between them. The CDR3 loop is CASSPGDYGYTF. The CDR3 DNA follows: TGTGCCAGCAGCCCCGGGGACTATGGCTACACCTTC.

The chain carries TRBV5-4 and TRBJ2-5; 13 positions agree with TRBD2. Germline V CDR1 and CDR2: SGHNT, YYREEE (reference sequence). V shed 5 bases and J 5 bases; nucleotides not matched to a gene: 3. This CDR3 is 14 amino acids long. CDR3 nucleotide sequence: TGTGCCAGCAGTACTAGCGGGGGGGCCGAGACCCAGTACTTC. Protein sequence: CASSTSGGAETQYF. The complete variable domain, with remaining parts taken from reference TRBV5-4 and TRBJ2-5, reads ETGVTQSPTHLIKTRGQQVTLRCSSQSGHNTVSWYQQALGQGPQFIFQYYREEENGRGNFPPRFSGLQFPNYSSELNVNALELDDSALYLCASSTSGGAETQYFGPGTRLLVL.

The chain uses TRBV27 and TRBJ1-2; D is unclear. CDR1 is MNHEY, CDR2 SMNVEV, per germline (reference sequence). The V end was cut by 8 bases, the J end by 5 bases, with 12 bases between. This CDR3 contains 12 residues. In DNA form, the CDR3 reads TGTGCCAGCCTTACTCCGGGGTATGGCTACACCTTC. Protein: CASLTPGYGYTF.

V is TRBV7-2 and J is TRBJ1-3; D is possibly TRBD1 (6 bases). Germline lookup yields CDR1 SGHTA and CDR2 FQGNSA. Between the trimmed V and J ends, which lost 9 bases and 2 bases, there was a span of 14 bases. This CDR3 is built from 14 residues. In nucleotides, the CDR3 is TGTGCCAGTTCCCACAGGGTCGCTGGAAACACCATATATTTT. Translated: CASSHRVAGNTIYF.

This chain connects TRBV5-8 to TRBJ2-7; tentative D call: TRBD2 (7 bases). The CDR3 loop spans 13 amino acids. Trimming cost V 7 bases and J 2 bases, with 13 bases left between them. The germline gives CDR1 SGHTS, CDR2 YDEGEE. As DNA, the CDR3 is TGTGCCAGCCCCAGGGGAGGGCCCTACGAGCAGTACTTC. Encoded protein: CASPRGGPYEQYF.

The chain employs TRBV5-1 and TRBJ1-1; TRBD1 matches at 9 bases. The V segment lost 5 bases and the J segment 1 base; nucleotides outside the gene matches: 9. The CDR3 extends over 16 amino acids. Germline loops: CDR1 SGHRS, CDR2 YFSETQ. In DNA form, the CDR3 reads TGCGCCAGCAGACACGAACCGGGACAGGGGAACACTGAAGCTTTCTTT. It specifies CASRHEPGQGNTEAFF.

V and J are TRBV3-1 (or the pseudogene TRBV3-2) and TRBJ2-1; no firm D call. The germline V and J ends were trimmed by 3 bases and 1 base, with 4 bases remaining between them. Germline CDR1 and CDR2: LGHDT and YNNKEL (reference sequence). The CDR3 length is 13 residues. The CDR3, as DNA: TGTGCCAGCAGCCACGGTTCCTACAATGAGCAGTTCTTC. Its protein is CASSHGSYNEQFF.

The rearrangement links TRBV9 to TRBJ1-4; the match to TRBD1 covers 7 bases. The CDR3 covers 17 residues. Germline assignment: CDR1 SGDLS and CDR2 YYNGEE. V was pared by 4 bases and J by 6 bases, with 15 bases of the junction left unmatched. The CDR3 reads CASSPRQGKVEDEKLFF. In DNA, the CDR3 is TGTGCCAGCAGCCCTCGACAGGGTAAGGTGGAGGATGAAAAACTGTTTTTT.

The chain carries TRBV6-2 or TRBV6-3 and TRBJ2-1; D is unresolved. The CDR3 has 12 residues. V was pared by 0 bases and J by 6 bases, with 3 bases between. Germline loops: CDR1 MNHEY, CDR2 SVGEGT. The chain's CDR3 is CASSYSLNEQFF. The CDR3 DNA follows: TGTGCCAGCAGTTACTCCCTCAATGAGCAGTTCTTC.

This clone was found once. The V and J genes are TRBV7-2 and TRBJ2-3; 13 nucleotides agree with TRBD2. The CDR3 length is 19 residues. V lost 2 bases and J lost 3; bases outside the gene matches: 11. CDR1 and CDR2 from the germline V gene are SGHTA and FQGNSA. The CDR3 sequence: CASSLRVLAGGAFTDTQYF. CDR3 DNA: TGTGCCAGCAGCTTAAGAGTACTAGCGGGGGGGGCTTTTACAGATACGCAGTATTTT.

The chain has TRBV24-1 and TRBJ2-2, with 9 bases lining up with TRBD1. CDR3 length: 16 amino acids. The V and J ends lost 4 bases and 6 bases, in that order; junction bases with no gene match: 8. The germline V gene has CDR1 KGHDR and CDR2 SFDVKD. CDR3 residues: CATSDPGTGRAGELFF. In DNA, the CDR3 is TGTGCCACCAGTGACCCCGGGACAGGGAGGGCCGGGGAGCTGTTTTTT.

The chain couples TRBV12-3 or TRBV12-4 to TRBJ2-1; TRBD2 agrees at 7 bases. J was trimmed by 8 bases and V by 7 bases; bases with no gene match: 5. This CDR3 contains 12 residues. The CDR3 reads CASTIGGYEQFF. The CDR3 nucleotides are TGTGCCAGCACCATCGGGGGGTATGAGCAGTTCTTC.

This clone came up once. The chain has TRBV10-3 and TRBJ2-4; TRBD2 aligns across 8 bases. The CDR3 runs 17 residues. J gave up 7 bases and V 2 bases, and 13 bases lay outside the gene matches. Germline loops: CDR1 ENHRY, CDR2 SYGVKD. The CDR3: CAISETEGLGIGNIQYF. In DNA form, the CDR3 reads TGTGCCATCAGTGAGACGGAGGGACTAGGAATAGGTAACATTCAGTACTTC.

The CDR3 DNA is TGTGCCAGCAGCGGACAAGGCGGAGGGAGGATAGGAGAAAAACTGTTTTTT. It specifies CASSGQGGGRIGEKLFF. This chain connects TRBV7-8 to TRBJ1-4; TRBD1 is a possible D gene (5 bases). The germline V gene encodes CDR1 SGHVS and CDR2 FQNEAQ. This CDR3 spans 17 amino acids. The V end was cut by 5 bases, the J end by 8 bases, with 24 bases between.

The chain combines TRBV7-2 with TRBJ2-7; 7 nucleotides align to TRBD2. This CDR3 has 16 residues. The germline V gene has CDR1 SGHTA and CDR2 FQGNSA. Trimming took 4 bases from V and 4 from J; bases not matched to a gene: 13. The DNA of the CDR3 is TGTGCCAGCAGCTCTAGCCGACTAGCTGGAAAATACGAGCAGTACTTC. It codes for CASSSSRLAGKYEQYF.

This clone has a single count. The rearrangement links TRBV4-1 to TRBJ1-2; D gene uncertain. There are 15 residues in the CDR3. The V end lost 1 base, the J end lost 3 bases, and 12 bases lay between the germline ends. Looked up from germline, CDR1 is MGHRA and CDR2 is YSYEKL. DNA for the CDR3: TGCGCCAGCAGCCAAGGGGGTTGGGGAGACTATGGCTACACCTTC. This encodes CASSQGGWGDYGYTF.

The rearrangement joins TRBV7-2 to TRBJ2-7; 7 bases align to TRBD1. V shed 6 bases, J shed 0 bases, and the junction held 2 bases outside the gene matches. The CDR3 loop spans 13 amino acids. CDR1 and CDR2 from the germline V gene are SGHTA and FQGNSA. CDR3 DNA sequence: TGTGCCAGCAGTTACAGGGGCTCCTACGAGCAGTACTTC. This translates into CASSYRGSYEQYF. The full variable domain, with the rest looked up from reference TRBV7-2 and TRBJ2-7, is GAGVSQSPSNKVTEKGKDVELRCDPISGHTALYWYRQSLGQGLEFLIYFQGNSAPDKSGLPSDRFSAERTGGSVSTLTIQRTQQEDSAVYLCASSYRGSYEQYFGPGTRLTVT.